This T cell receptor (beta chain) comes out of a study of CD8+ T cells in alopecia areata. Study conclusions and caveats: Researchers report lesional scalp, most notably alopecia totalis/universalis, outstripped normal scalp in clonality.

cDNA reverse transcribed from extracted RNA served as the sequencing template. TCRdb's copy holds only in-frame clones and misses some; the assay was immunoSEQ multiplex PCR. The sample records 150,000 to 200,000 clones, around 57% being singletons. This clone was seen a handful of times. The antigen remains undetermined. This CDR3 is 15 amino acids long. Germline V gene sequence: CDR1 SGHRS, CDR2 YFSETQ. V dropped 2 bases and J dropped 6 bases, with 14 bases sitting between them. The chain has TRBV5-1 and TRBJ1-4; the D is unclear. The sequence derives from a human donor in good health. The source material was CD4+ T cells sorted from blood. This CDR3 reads CASSFKFPSHEKLFF. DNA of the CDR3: TGCGCCAGCAGCTTCAAGTTCCCGTCGCATGAAAAACTGTTTTTT.